The sequence of this T cell receptor (beta chain) was determined in a study of blood T cell repertoires in COVID-19. Background on the study: Spain, Italy and the United States supplied samples that represented acute and convalescent COVID-19. In each case, the material was cDNA or gDNA derived from T cells, B-cell-depleted T cells, or PBMCs.

The V and J ends lost 3 bases and 7 bases respectively, with 6 bases between them. The CDR3 is 12 amino acids. As originally analysed: It was from reference gene primer amplification that nucleated cell counts were estimated. Data came from immunoSEQ multiplex PCR; TCRdb stores just in-frame clones and leaves some out. D and trimming were read from the DNA, whereas the V and J calls and clone size are those reported in that table. The sample contains some 350,000 clones, 91% of which appear only once. The receptor comes from a woman under 30 who had recovered from COVID-19. The rearrangement links TRBV12-3 or TRBV12-4 to TRBJ2-2; unclear D gene. Sequencing was performed on peripheral blood. As DNA, the CDR3 is TGTGCCAGCAGTTTGGTCGGCGGGGAGCTGTTTTTT. Translated, it gives CASSLVGGELFF.